Sequencing of this TCR beta chain was carried out in a study of T cell responses to AZD1222 COVID-19 vaccine. Study-wide results and caveats: Vaccine-associated CD4 TCRs spanned spike, dominant at 160-218 and 743-854. Of spike-specific TCRs, nearly half reportedly target regions left unmutated in variants.

A remark on this clone: Its specificity is not known.

CDR1 is LNHDA, CDR2 SQIVND, per germline (reference sequence). With V trimmed by 4 bases and J by 8 bases, 12 bases remained unmatched. The CDR3 spans 15 residues. Produced via immunoSEQ multiplex PCR; TCRdb's table is partial and in-frame only. The table shows 110,000 to 150,000 clones, with about nine tenths occurring only once. The origin of this receptor is an adult who received the AZD1222 COVID-19 vaccine. The chain uses TRBV19 and TRBJ1-2, with 8 positions matching TRBD1. This specimen was peripheral blood, taken 28 days after the second AZD1222 dose. This chain's CDR3 is CASSTPDRVGGGYTF. The CDR3 nucleotides read TGTGCCAGTAGTACCCCGGACAGGGTTGGCGGCGGCTACACCTTC.